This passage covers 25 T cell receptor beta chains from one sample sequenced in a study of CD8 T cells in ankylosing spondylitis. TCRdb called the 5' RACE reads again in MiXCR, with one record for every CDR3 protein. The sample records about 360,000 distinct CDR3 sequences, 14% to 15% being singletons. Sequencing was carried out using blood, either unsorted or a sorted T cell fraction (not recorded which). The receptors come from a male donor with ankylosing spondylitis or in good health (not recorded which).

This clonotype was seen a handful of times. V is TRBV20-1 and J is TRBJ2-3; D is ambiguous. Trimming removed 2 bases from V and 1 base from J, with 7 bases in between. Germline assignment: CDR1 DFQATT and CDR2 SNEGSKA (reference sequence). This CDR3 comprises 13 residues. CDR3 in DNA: TGCAGTGCTAGATCCGATGGCACAGATACGCAGTATTTT. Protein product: CSARSDGTDTQYF.

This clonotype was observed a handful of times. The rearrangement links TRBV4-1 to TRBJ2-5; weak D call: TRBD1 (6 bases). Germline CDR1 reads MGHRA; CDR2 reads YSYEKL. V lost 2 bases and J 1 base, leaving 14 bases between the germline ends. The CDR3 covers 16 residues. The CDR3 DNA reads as TGCGCCAGCAGCCAACTCACAGGGTTTGCCCAAGAGACCCAGTACTTC. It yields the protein CASSQLTGFAQETQYF.

CDR3 in DNA: TGCGCCAGCAGCTTGGGTCCACTATACAGCTCCTACAATGAGCAGTTCTTC. It codes for CASSLGPLYSSYNEQFF. This chain joins TRBV5-1 and TRBJ2-1; no clear D gene. Germline V lookup: CDR1 SGHRS, CDR2 YFSETQ. V was pared by 0 bases and J by 0 bases, with 13 bases between. The CDR3 sequence is 17 residues long.

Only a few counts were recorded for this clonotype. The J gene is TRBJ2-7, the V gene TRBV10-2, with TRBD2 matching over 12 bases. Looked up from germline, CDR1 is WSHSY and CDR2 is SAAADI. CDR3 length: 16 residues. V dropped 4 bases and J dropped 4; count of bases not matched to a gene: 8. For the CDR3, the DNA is TGCGCCAGCAGTGGGAGTCTAGCGGGAGGGCCGTACGAGCAGTACTTC. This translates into CASSGSLAGGPYEQYF.

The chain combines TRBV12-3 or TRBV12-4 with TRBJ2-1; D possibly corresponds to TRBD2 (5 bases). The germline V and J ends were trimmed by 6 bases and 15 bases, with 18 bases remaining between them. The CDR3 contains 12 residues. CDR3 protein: CASSLQRALLFF. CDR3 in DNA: TGTGCCAGCAGCCTTCAGAGGGCCTTACTGTTCTTC.

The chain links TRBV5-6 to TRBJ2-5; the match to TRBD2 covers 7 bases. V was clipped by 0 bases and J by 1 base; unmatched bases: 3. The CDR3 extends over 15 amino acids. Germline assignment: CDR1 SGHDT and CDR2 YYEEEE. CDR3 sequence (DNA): TGTGCCAGCAGCTTGGGCGGGGGATCCCAAGAGACCCAGTACTTC. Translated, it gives CASSLGGGSQETQYF.

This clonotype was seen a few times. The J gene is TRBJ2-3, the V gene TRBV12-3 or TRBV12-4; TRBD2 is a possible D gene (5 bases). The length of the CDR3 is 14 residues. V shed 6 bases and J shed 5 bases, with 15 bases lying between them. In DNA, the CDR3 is TGTGCCAGCAGGAGAGCGGCCAATGGAGATACGCAGTATTTT. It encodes CASRRAANGDTQYF.

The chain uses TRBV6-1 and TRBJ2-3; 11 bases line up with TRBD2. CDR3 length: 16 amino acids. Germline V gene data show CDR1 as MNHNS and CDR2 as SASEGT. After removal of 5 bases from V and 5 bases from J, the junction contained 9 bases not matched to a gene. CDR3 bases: TGTGCCAGCAGTAAAATAGCGGGAGGGCCGAGAGATACGCAGTATTTT. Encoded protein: CASSKIAGGPRDTQYF.

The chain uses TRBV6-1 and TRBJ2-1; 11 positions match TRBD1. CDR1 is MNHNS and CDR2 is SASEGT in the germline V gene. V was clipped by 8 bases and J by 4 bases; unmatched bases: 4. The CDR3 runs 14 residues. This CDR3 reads CASFGTGGYNEQFF. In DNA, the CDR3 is TGTGCCAGCTTCGGGACAGGGGGGTACAATGAGCAGTTCTTC.

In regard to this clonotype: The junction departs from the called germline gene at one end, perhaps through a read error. The CDR3 nucleotides read TGTGCCAGCGCCCCCGGGGGCCCGGGGCCCGGGTCCTTC. It yields the protein CASAPGGPGPGSF. This sequence joins TRBV12-3 or TRBV12-4 and TRBJ1-2; tentative D call: TRBD1 (6 bases). The CDR3 runs to 13 residues.

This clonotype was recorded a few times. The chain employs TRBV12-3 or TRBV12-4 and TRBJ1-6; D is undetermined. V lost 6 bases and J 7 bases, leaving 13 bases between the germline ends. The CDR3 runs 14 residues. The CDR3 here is CASSEQTTNSPLHF. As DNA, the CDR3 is TGTGCCAGCAGCGAACAGACCACAAATTCACCCCTCCACTTT.

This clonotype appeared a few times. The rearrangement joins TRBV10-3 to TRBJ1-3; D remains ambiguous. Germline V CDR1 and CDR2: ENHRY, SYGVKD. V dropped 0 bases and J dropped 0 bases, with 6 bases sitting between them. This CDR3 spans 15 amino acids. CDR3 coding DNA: TGTGCCATCAGTGAGTCCGGCAGCTCTGGAAACACCATATATTTT. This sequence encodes CAISESGSSGNTIYF.

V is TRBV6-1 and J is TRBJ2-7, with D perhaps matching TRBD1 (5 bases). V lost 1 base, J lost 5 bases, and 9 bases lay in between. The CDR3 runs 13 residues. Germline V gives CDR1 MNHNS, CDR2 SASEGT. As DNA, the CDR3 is TGTGCCAGCAGTGAAGAAGGGGCCAACGAGCAGTACTTC. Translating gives CASSEEGANEQYF.

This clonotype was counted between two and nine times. CDR3 in DNA: TGTGCCAGCAGCTTAGATCATGGCTCTGGAAACACCATATATTTT. It encodes CASSLDHGSGNTIYF. The chain is built from TRBV11-2 and TRBJ1-3; D not certain. The germline V gene encodes CDR1 SGHAT and CDR2 FQNNGV. Trimming pared 0 bases from V and 0 bases from J, leaving 6 bases between. The length of the CDR3 is 15 residues.

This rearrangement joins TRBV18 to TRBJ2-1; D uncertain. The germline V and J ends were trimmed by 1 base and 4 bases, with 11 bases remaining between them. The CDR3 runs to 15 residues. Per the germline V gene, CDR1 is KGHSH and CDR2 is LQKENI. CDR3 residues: CASSPLTSQYNEQFF. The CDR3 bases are TGTGCCAGCTCACCACTCACTTCCCAGTACAATGAGCAGTTCTTC.

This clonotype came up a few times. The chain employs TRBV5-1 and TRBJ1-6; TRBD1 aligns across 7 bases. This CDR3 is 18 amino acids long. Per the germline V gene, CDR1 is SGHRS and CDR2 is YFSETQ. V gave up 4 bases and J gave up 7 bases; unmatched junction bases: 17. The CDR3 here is CASSPEGTPKGGNSPLHF. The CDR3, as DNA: TGCGCCAGCAGCCCCGAGGGGACACCTAAAGGGGGCAATTCACCCCTCCACTTT.

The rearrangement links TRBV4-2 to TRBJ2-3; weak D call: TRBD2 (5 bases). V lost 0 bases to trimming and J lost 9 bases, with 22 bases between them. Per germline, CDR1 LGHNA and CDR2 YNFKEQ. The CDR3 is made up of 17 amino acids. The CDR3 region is CASSQDRSASSPGTQYF. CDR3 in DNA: TGTGCCAGCAGCCAAGATCGGTCGGCTAGCTCCCCTGGCACGCAGTATTTT.

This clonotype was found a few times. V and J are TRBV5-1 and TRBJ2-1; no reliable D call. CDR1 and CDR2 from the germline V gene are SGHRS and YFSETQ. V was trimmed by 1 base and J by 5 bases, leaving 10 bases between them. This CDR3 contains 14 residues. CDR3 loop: CASSLIPPDNEQFF. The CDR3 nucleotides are TGCGCCAGCAGCTTGATTCCGCCAGACAATGAGCAGTTCTTC.

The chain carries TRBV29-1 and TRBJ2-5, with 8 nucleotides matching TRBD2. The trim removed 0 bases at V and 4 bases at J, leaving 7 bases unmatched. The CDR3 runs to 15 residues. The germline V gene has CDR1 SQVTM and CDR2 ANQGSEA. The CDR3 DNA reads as TGCAGCGTTGAAGATCCAGCGGGAGCGGGAGAGACCCAGTACTTC. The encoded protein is CSVEDPAGAGETQYF. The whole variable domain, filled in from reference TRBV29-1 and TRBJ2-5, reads SAVISQKPSRDICQRGTSLTIQCQVDSQVTMMFWYRQQPGQSLTLIATANQGSEATYESGFVIDKFPISRPNLTFSTLTVSNMSPEDSSIYLCSVEDPAGAGETQYFGPGTRLLVL.

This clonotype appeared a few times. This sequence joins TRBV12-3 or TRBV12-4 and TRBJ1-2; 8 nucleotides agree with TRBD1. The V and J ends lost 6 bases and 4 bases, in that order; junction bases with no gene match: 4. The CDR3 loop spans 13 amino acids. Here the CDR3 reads CASRSTGGYGYTF. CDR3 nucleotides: TGTGCCAGCAGATCCACAGGGGGCTATGGCTACACCTTC.

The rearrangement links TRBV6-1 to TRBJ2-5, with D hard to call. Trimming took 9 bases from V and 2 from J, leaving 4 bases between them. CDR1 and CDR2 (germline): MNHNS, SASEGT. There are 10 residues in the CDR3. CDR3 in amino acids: CASYQETQYF. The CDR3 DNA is TGTGCCAGTTATCAAGAGACCCAGTACTTC.

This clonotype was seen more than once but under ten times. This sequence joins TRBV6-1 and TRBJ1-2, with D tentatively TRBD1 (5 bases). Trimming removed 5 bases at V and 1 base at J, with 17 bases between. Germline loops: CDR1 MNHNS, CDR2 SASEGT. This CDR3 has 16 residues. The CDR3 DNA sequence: TGTGCCAGCAGTACCCCTAGTCAGGGTAGTAACTATGGCTACACCTTC. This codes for CASSTPSQGSNYGYTF.

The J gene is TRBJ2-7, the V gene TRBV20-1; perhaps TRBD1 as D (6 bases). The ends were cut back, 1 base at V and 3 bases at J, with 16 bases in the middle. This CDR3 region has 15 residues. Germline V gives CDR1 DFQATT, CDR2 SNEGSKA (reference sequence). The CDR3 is CSARGIDRYGYEQYF. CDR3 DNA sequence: TGCAGTGCTAGAGGGATTGACAGGTATGGCTACGAGCAGTACTTC.

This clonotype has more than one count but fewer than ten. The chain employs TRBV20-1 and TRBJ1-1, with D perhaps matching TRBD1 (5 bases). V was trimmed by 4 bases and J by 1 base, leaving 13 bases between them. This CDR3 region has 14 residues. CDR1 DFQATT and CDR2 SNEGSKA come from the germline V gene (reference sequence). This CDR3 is CSATEGRANTEAFF. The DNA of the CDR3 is TGCAGTGCTACCGAGGGACGGGCGAACACTGAAGCTTTCTTT.

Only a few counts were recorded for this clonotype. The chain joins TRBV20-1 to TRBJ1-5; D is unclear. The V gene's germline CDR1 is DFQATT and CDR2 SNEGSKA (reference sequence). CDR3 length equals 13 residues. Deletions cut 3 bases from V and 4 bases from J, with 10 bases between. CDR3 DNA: TGCAGTGCTAGGGAGACGGCGAATCAGCCCCAGCATTTT. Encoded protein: CSARETANQPQHF.